These T cell receptor beta chains were read from a single sample in a study of beta chain features in type 1 diabetes. Measured with immunoSEQ multiplex PCR; TCRdb has only the in-frame clones, and not every one. In the table there are 60,000 or so clones, around 53% of which are singletons. The sequenced material came from Tregs from blood. The receptor source for this set is a woman aged 40 to 50 with type 1 diabetes. Both conserved end residues are part of each CDR3. A D gene is named only where the DNA matches it firmly. A clone size is listed for some rows: how often the clone was seen (once, few, many), or a class if it is expanded.

j_gene | v_gene | d_gene | abundance | CDR3aa
TRBJ1-1 | TRBV10-3 | - | - | CAISEGLGQAFF
TRBJ2-2 | TRBV5-1 | - | - | CASSFVQGSTGELFF
TRBJ2-1 | TRBV5-5 | TRBD2 | - | CASSNPGLVWNEQFF
TRBJ1-2 | TRBV19 | - | - | CASSISLQEGDYGYTF
TRBJ2-5 | TRBV6-5 | - | few | CASSSSGHNRETQYF
TRBJ1-2 | TRBV4-2 | - | - | CASSQDLGFGYGYTF
TRBJ2-1 | TRBV9 | - | - | CASSPRTDSYNEQFF
TRBJ2-5 | TRBV7-6 | - | - | CASSFRAQETQYF
TRBJ2-7 | TRBV27 | - | - | CASSPRVVGTTGNRYEQYF
TRBJ1-2 | TRBV6-5 | - | - | CASSWDWGRGYTF
TRBJ1-6 | TRBV7-2 | TRBD1 | - | CASSLTGTGNSPLHF
TRBJ1-1 | TRBV7-2 | - | - | CASSHSRGTEAFF
TRBJ2-5 | TRBV2 | - | few | CASAMLTETQYF
TRBJ2-1 | TRBV6-5 | TRBD1 | - | CASSYGWDSSYNEQFF
TRBJ2-5 | TRBV28 | TRBD2 | - | CASSFGLAGGEETQYF
TRBJ1-6 | TRBV7-2 | TRBD1 | - | CASSLVGTGSSPLHF
TRBJ2-3 | TRBV28 | TRBD1 | - | CASSMTGSTDTQYF
TRBJ2-7 | TRBV11-2 | - | - | CASSASEPQYF
TRBJ2-7 | TRBV29-1 | TRBD1 | few | CSVVLRDRVYEQYF
TRBJ2-1 | TRBV15 | TRBD2 | - | CATSRDIWASGGYEQFF
TRBJ1-5 | TRBV4-1 | - | - | CASSQEGGFQPQHF
TRBJ1-2 | TRBV7-2 | - | once | CASSLGPEGYGYTF
TRBJ2-7 | TRBV28 | - | - | CASMAGASAYEQYF
TRBJ1-1 | TRBV29-1 | - | few | CSVEERQGNTEAFF
TRBJ2-1 | TRBV19 | TRBD1 | - | CASRGDTGGDYNEQFF
TRBJ1-1 | TRBV7-2 | - | - | CASSRPTNTEAFF
TRBJ2-3 | TRBV5-4 | TRBD1 | few | CASSLGGTGPDTQYF
TRBJ1-1 | TRBV6-6 | - | - | CASSRTDTEAFF
TRBJ1-1 | TRBV9 | - | - | CASSPLAAGGDTEAFF
TRBJ2-2 | TRBV12-5 | - | - | CASKGVTNTGLFF
TRBJ1-5 | TRBV5-5 | - | few | CASSLGLQGNQPQHF
TRBJ2-3 | TRBV6-5 | TRBD2 | few | CASGAGGRADTQYF
TRBJ1-4 | TRBV4-1 | - | few | CASSQDGQRGEKLFF
TRBJ2-1 | TRBV9 | - | - | CASSVESGSSGNEQFF
TRBJ2-5 | TRBV29-1 | TRBD2 | - | CSLGTTQETQYF
TRBJ1-5 | TRBV15 | - | few | CATSRDSPPQPQHF
TRBJ2-7 | TRBV5-1 | - | - | CASSLGVGSLEQYF
TRBJ2-1 | TRBV5-8 | TRBD2 | - | CASSLRRGGSYNEQFF
TRBJ2-7 | TRBV7-2 | TRBD1 | - | CASSRTGISDEQYF
TRBJ1-1 | TRBV25-1 | - | few | CASRRGRVGTEAFF
TRBJ2-7 | TRBV27 | TRBD1 | - | CASSSFPRQGMHEQYF
TRBJ2-1 | TRBV6-5 | TRBD1 | - | CASRIGTASNEQFF
TRBJ2-2 | TRBV4-1 | TRBD2 | - | CASSHGRGAKNTGELFF
TRBJ2-3 | TRBV5-1 | - | - | CASSRTVLRTDTQYF
TRBJ1-5 | TRBV6-6 | TRBD1 | - | CASSQPTGEEQPQHF
TRBJ2-5 | TRBV10-3 | TRBD1 | - | CAISGGQAGETQYF